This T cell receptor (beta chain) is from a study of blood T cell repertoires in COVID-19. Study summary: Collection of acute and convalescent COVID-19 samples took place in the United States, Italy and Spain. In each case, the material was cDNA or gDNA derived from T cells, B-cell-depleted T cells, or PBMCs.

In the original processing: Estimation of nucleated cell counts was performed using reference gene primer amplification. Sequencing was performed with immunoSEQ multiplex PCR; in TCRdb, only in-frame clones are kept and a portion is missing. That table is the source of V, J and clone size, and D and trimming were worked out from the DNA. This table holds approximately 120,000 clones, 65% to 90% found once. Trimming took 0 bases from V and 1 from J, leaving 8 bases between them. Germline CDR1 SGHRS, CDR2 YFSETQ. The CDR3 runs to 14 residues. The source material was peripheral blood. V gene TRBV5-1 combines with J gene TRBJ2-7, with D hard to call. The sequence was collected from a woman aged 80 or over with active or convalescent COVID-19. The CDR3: CASSLEHVSYEQYF. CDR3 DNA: TGCGCCAGCAGCTTGGAACACGTGTCCTACGAGCAGTACTTC. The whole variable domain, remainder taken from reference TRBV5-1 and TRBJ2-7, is KAGVTQTPRYLIKTRGQQVTLSCSPISGHRSVSWYQQTPGQGLQFLFEYFSETQRNKGNFPGRFSGRQFSNSRSEMNVSTLELGDSALYLCASSLEHVSYEQYFGPGTRLTVT.